The 5 T cell receptor beta chains listed next were all sequenced from one sample in a study of blood T cell repertoires in COVID-19 (dated by TCRdb to between 2020 and 2021). Library prep was done by the immunoSEQ multiplex PCR assay. TCRdb retrieved this table from immuneACCESS and kept in-frame rearrangements only. Not all clones are present; in checked studies, unresolved V genes account for under half, and no reason is known for the remainder. Here the sample has roughly 190,000 clones; about 80% occur a single time. Together, the top ten hold less than 3% of the sample. Sequencing used peripheral blood. These receptors all come from a human donor with acute or convalescent COVID-19. The donor label of this sample is uncertain.

The chain uses TRBV12-3 or TRBV12-4 and TRBJ1-2, with a weak D call TRBD1 (6 bases). The length of the CDR3 is 13 residues. Trimming took off 6 bases at V and 8 bases at J, with 16 bases between the two ends. The CDR3 sequence is CASSRGQSGGYTF. The CDR3 nucleotides are TGTGCCAGCAGCCGAGGACAGTCCGGCGGCTACACCTTC.

This rearrangement joins TRBV2 to TRBJ2-7; TRBD2 aligns across 7 bases. V lost 7 bases and J lost 1; bases outside the gene matches: 7. Germline CDR1 and CDR2: SNHLY and FYNNEI. CDR3 length: 14 residues. The CDR3 region has the DNA TGTGCCAGCAAGGCAGACGGGAGGTCCTACGAGCAGTACTTC. Protein product: CASKADGRSYEQYF.

The J gene is TRBJ1-5, the V gene TRBV18; 7 nucleotides match TRBD1. CDR1 and CDR2 (germline): KGHSH, LQKENI. This CDR3 spans 14 amino acids. Unmatched junction bases numbered 10, after V lost 8 bases and J lost 6 bases. For the CDR3, the DNA is TGTGCCAGCGCCCCGTCAGGGGGATTTCAGCCCCAGCATTTT. Translated: CASAPSGGFQPQHF. Looking up the rest from reference TRBV18 and TRBJ1-5 gives the full variable domain: NAGVMQNPRHLVRRRGQEARLRCSPMKGHSHVYWYRQLPEEGLKFMVYLQKENIIDESGMPKERFSAEFPKEGPSILRIQQVVRGDSAAYFCASAPSGGFQPQHFGDGTRLSIL.

The V call is TRBV28, the J call TRBJ1-6; 7 bases map to TRBD1. The CDR3 sequence is 17 residues long. The V gene's germline CDR1 is MDHEN and CDR2 SYDVKM. J was trimmed by 2 bases and V by 6 bases; bases with no gene match: 10. The CDR3 loop is CASSHGQAVPYNSPLHF. The CDR3, as DNA: TGTGCCAGCAGCCACGGACAGGCAGTGCCCTATAATTCACCCCTCCACTTT. Supplemented by reference TRBV28 and TRBJ1-6, the full variable domain reads DVKVTQSSRYLVKRTGEKVFLECVQDMDHENMFWYRQDPGLGLRLIYFSYDVKMKEKGDIPEGYSVSREKKERFSLILESASTNQTSMYLCASSHGQAVPYNSPLHFGNGTRLTVT.

J is TRBJ1-3 and V is TRBV25-1; 12 bases match TRBD1. Unmatched junction bases numbered 6, after V lost 0 bases and J lost 3 bases. The CDR3 totals 18 residues. The V gene's germline CDR1 is MGHDK and CDR2 SYGVNS. CDR3: CASSEYGDRGPVGNTIYF. The DNA of the CDR3 is TGTGCCAGCAGTGAATATGGGGACAGGGGGCCAGTTGGAAACACCATATATTTT.